This TCR beta chain was sequenced during a study of blood T cells in healthy people across ages. As concerns this clonotype: Its antigen is unidentified.

Then a second PCR, running roughly 7 to 11 cycles, was carried out with a sample-barcoded 5' primer and a J-beta primer mix. The authors tagged each cDNA molecule using a template-switch adaptor with 12 random nucleotides. TCRdb independently ran MiXCR on the 5' RACE reads; one entry per CDR3 protein. The table lists 1,500,000 or so distinct CDR3 sequences, roughly 43% of them singletons. Notes on the study in general: The lack of PBMC sorting stopped any conclusive naive versus antigen-experienced comparison. Versus aged donors, long-lived donors had higher diversity and more naive CD4+ cells.

Trimming took 5 bases from V and 4 from J; bases not matched to a gene: 2. CDR3 size: 13 residues. CDR1 ENHRY and CDR2 SYGVKD come from the germline V gene. The gene calls are TRBV10-3 and TRBJ2-5; 9 bases agree with TRBD1. The TCR comes from a woman under 30 in good health. The sequenced material came from blood. The CDR3 bases are TGTGCCATCAGTACAGGGGGCGGAGAGACCCAGTACTTC. Translation: CAISTGGGETQYF.